These T cell receptor beta chains were read from a single sample in a study of cytomegalovirus exposure and HLA in healthy donors. Measured with immunoSEQ multiplex PCR; TCRdb has only the in-frame clones, and not every one. The top ten clones hold around 0.67% of a sample with around 130,000 clones, about 86% of them seen once. Input material: PBMCs. These receptors originate from a man aged 18 to 29 in good health and CMV-seronegative. Each CDR3 is given with its conserved first and last residue. A D gene is named only where the DNA matches it firmly. Rows give clone size only sometimes, using once, few, many, or a class for an expanded clone.

abundance: NA; v_gene: TRBV7-8; j_gene: TRBJ2-3; d_gene: NA; CDR3nt: TGTGCCAGCAGACATCTCCGGGACTGGGCCTCTACGCAGTATTTT; CDR3aa: CASRHLRDWASTQYF
abundance: few; v_gene: TRBV27; j_gene: TRBJ2-7; d_gene: NA; CDR3nt: TGTGCCAGCAGGCTGGGAGTAGGCAGAGACTACGAGCAGTACTTC; CDR3aa: CASRLGVGRDYEQYF
abundance: NA; v_gene: TRBV7-2; j_gene: TRBJ1-2; d_gene: NA; CDR3nt: TGTGCCAGCACCACGGAGAACTATGGCTACACCTTC; CDR3aa: CASTTENYGYTF
abundance: NA; v_gene: TRBV2; j_gene: TRBJ2-3; d_gene: TRBD2; CDR3nt: TGTGCCAGCATTGGCGGGGGGCCCGGACATACGCAGTATTTT; CDR3aa: CASIGGGPGHTQYF
abundance: NA; v_gene: TRBV6-5; j_gene: TRBJ2-1; d_gene: TRBD2; CDR3nt: TGTGCCAGCAACAACGCGGGAGGGAATGAGCAGTTCTTC; CDR3aa: CASNNAGGNEQFF
abundance: few; v_gene: TRBV6-4; j_gene: TRBJ2-1; d_gene: TRBD2; CDR3nt: TGTGCCAGCAGTACTAGCGGGGGCGGTGAGCAGTTCTTC; CDR3aa: CASSTSGGGEQFF
abundance: NA; v_gene: TRBV7-8; j_gene: TRBJ1-2; d_gene: TRBD1; CDR3nt: TGTGCCAGCAGCTTAGGGCAGGGGGTTGACTATGGCTACACCTTC; CDR3aa: CASSLGQGVDYGYTF
abundance: NA; v_gene: TRBV4-3; j_gene: TRBJ2-1; d_gene: NA; CDR3nt: TGCGCCAGCAGCCAATACAGGGCTGATGAGCAGTTCTTC; CDR3aa: CASSQYRADEQFF
abundance: NA; v_gene: TRBV2; j_gene: TRBJ1-5; d_gene: TRBD1; CDR3nt: TGTGCCAGCAGGACAGACAGGGGGCAGCAGCCCCAGCATTTT; CDR3aa: CASRTDRGQQPQHF
abundance: NA; v_gene: TRBV7-2; j_gene: TRBJ2-1; d_gene: NA; CDR3nt: TGTGCCAGCAGCGCGGGACCGAGCTCCTACAATGAGCAGTTCTTC; CDR3aa: CASSAGPSSYNEQFF
abundance: NA; v_gene: TRBV7-8; j_gene: TRBJ2-3; d_gene: TRBD2; CDR3nt: TGTGCCAGCAGCCCGCGGCGGGAGAGGACAGATACGCAGTATTTT; CDR3aa: CASSPRRERTDTQYF
abundance: NA; v_gene: TRBV25-1; j_gene: TRBJ2-7; d_gene: NA; CDR3nt: TGTGCCAGCAGTGAATCAGGTTCCTACGAGCAGTACTTC; CDR3aa: CASSESGSYEQYF
abundance: NA; v_gene: TRBV7-3; j_gene: TRBJ2-5; d_gene: NA; CDR3nt: TGTGCCAGCGGCGGGCGGGAACAAGAGACCCAGTACTTC; CDR3aa: CASGGREQETQYF
abundance: few; v_gene: TRBV5-4; j_gene: TRBJ2-5; d_gene: NA; CDR3nt: TGTGCCAGCACCATGACAGGGAGGCAAGAGACCCAGTACTTC; CDR3aa: CASTMTGRQETQYF
abundance: NA; v_gene: TRBV27; j_gene: TRBJ2-7; d_gene: TRBD2; CDR3nt: TGTGCCAGCAGTCCCCTAACTAGCGGGGGTTTAAGGGAGCAGTACTTC; CDR3aa: CASSPLTSGGLREQYF
abundance: once; v_gene: TRBV29-1; j_gene: TRBJ1-5; d_gene: NA; CDR3nt: TGCAGCGTTCGAGACTCAGATCAGCCCCAGCATTTT; CDR3aa: CSVRDSDQPQHF
abundance: NA; v_gene: TRBV27; j_gene: TRBJ1-2; d_gene: NA; CDR3nt: TGTGCCAGCAGCCCCTCCGGGACAAGGGAGCTCTCCTATGGCTACACCTTC; CDR3aa: CASSPSGTRELSYGYTF
abundance: NA; v_gene: TRBV10-3; j_gene: TRBJ1-1; d_gene: NA; CDR3nt: TGTGCCATCAGTGAGTTGATGGGCTCCTTGAACACTGAAGCTTTCTTT; CDR3aa: CAISELMGSLNTEAFF
abundance: few; v_gene: TRBV7-9; j_gene: TRBJ1-4; d_gene: NA; CDR3nt: TGTGCCAGCAGCGCTCGGGGGGGGGCAGGAAAACTGTTTTTT; CDR3aa: CASSARGGAGKLFF
abundance: NA; v_gene: TRBV28; j_gene: TRBJ1-5; d_gene: NA; CDR3nt: TGTGCCAGCAGTCCAGAGGTAGGATTTAGCAATCAGCCCCAGCATTTT; CDR3aa: CASSPEVGFSNQPQHF
abundance: few; v_gene: TRBV5-6; j_gene: TRBJ1-4; d_gene: NA; CDR3nt: TGTGCCAGCAGCTCTACAGGGAACGGAGGTGAAAAACTGTTTTTT; CDR3aa: CASSSTGNGGEKLFF
abundance: NA; v_gene: TRBV2; j_gene: TRBJ1-2; d_gene: NA; CDR3nt: TGTGCCAGCTCCCCGGGGGAGACCTATGGCTACACCTTC; CDR3aa: CASSPGETYGYTF
abundance: few; v_gene: TRBV30; j_gene: TRBJ2-7; d_gene: NA; CDR3nt: TGTGCCTGGACCCCACTGGCAGATTGGGCCGAGCAGTACTTC; CDR3aa: CAWTPLADWAEQYF
abundance: NA; v_gene: TRBV30; j_gene: TRBJ2-6; d_gene: TRBD1; CDR3nt: TGTGCCTGGAGCACAGGGGCCGGGGCCAACGTCCTGACTTTC; CDR3aa: CAWSTGAGANVLTF
abundance: NA; v_gene: TRBV9; j_gene: TRBJ2-1; d_gene: NA; CDR3nt: TGTGCCAGCAGCGTCGAACTAGAAAGCTCCTACAATGAGCAGTTCTTC; CDR3aa: CASSVELESSYNEQFF
abundance: few; v_gene: TRBV2; j_gene: TRBJ1-1; d_gene: NA; CDR3nt: TGTGCCAGCAGAACCGTGGGAGTGAACACTGAAGCTTTCTTT; CDR3aa: CASRTVGVNTEAFF
abundance: NA; v_gene: TRBV10-3; j_gene: TRBJ2-2; d_gene: TRBD1; CDR3nt: TGTGCCATCAGCGACATCACAGGGGAAGCGGACACCGGGGAGCTGTTTTTT; CDR3aa: CAISDITGEADTGELFF
abundance: NA; v_gene: TRBV6-5; j_gene: TRBJ1-1; d_gene: TRBD1; CDR3nt: TGTGCCAGCAGTTACTCGGACAGGACGAACACTGAAGCTTTCTTT; CDR3aa: CASSYSDRTNTEAFF
abundance: few; v_gene: TRBV9; j_gene: TRBJ1-1; d_gene: TRBD1; CDR3nt: TGTGCCAGCAGCGTAGTTGCGGGACAGCCTGAAGCTTTCTTT; CDR3aa: CASSVVAGQPEAFF
abundance: NA; v_gene: TRBV6-4; j_gene: TRBJ1-1; d_gene: TRBD1; CDR3nt: TGTGCCAGCAGTCCTACAGGGGCCGGGAGGAACACTGAAGCTTTCTTT; CDR3aa: CASSPTGAGRNTEAFF
abundance: NA; v_gene: TRBV10-2; j_gene: TRBJ1-2; d_gene: NA; CDR3nt: TGCGCCAGCAGTGAGACGGCCGGAGCTAACTATGGCTACACCTTC; CDR3aa: CASSETAGANYGYTF
abundance: once; v_gene: TRBV30; j_gene: TRBJ2-5; d_gene: NA; CDR3nt: TGTGCCTGGCTCATTTCAGGGACCCAGTACTTC; CDR3aa: CAWLISGTQYF
abundance: NA; v_gene: TRBV28; j_gene: TRBJ1-5; d_gene: TRBD1; CDR3nt: TGTGCCAGCGGAAGACAGGGGCATCAGCCCCAGCATTTT; CDR3aa: CASGRQGHQPQHF
abundance: NA; v_gene: TRBV28; j_gene: TRBJ2-7; d_gene: TRBD1; CDR3nt: TGTGCCAGCAGTTTGTCAGGGGGTGGCACCTACGAGCAGTACTTC; CDR3aa: CASSLSGGGTYEQYF
abundance: once; v_gene: TRBV7-9; j_gene: TRBJ1-3; d_gene: TRBD1; CDR3nt: TGTGCCAGCAGCCAACCGGGACAGAAAGCAAACTCTGGAAACACCATATATTTT; CDR3aa: CASSQPGQKANSGNTIYF
abundance: NA; v_gene: TRBV28; j_gene: TRBJ1-5; d_gene: TRBD1; CDR3nt: TGTGCCAGCAGGACGTCCAGGGGGGCACAGCCCCAGCATTTT; CDR3aa: CASRTSRGAQPQHF
abundance: NA; v_gene: TRBV11-2; j_gene: TRBJ2-1; d_gene: TRBD1; CDR3nt: TGTGCCAGCAGCCCTAACAGGGGTGTGGGCAATGAGCAGTTCTTC; CDR3aa: CASSPNRGVGNEQFF
abundance: NA; v_gene: TRBV10-3; j_gene: TRBJ2-7; d_gene: TRBD1; CDR3nt: TGTGCCATCAGGGTCTCGATACCGGGACAGTCCCCCGACGAGCAGTACTTC; CDR3aa: CAIRVSIPGQSPDEQYF